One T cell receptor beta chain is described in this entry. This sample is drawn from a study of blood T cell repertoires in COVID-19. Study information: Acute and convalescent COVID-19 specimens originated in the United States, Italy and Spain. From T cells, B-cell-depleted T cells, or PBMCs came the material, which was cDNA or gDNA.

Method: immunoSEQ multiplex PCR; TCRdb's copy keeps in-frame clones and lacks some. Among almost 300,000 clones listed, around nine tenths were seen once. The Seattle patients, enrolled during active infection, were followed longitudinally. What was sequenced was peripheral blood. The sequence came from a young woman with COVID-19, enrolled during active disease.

The CDR3 DNA reads TGTGCCAGCAGCCCCCTCGAGCCTCAGGGATTAAACTATGGCTACACCTTC. It translates to CASSPLEPQGLNYGYTF. V gene TRBV16 combines with J gene TRBJ1-2; weak D call: TRBD1 (5 bases). Germline values: CDR1 KGHSY, CDR2 FQNENV. The ends were cut back, 4 bases at V and 2 bases at J, with 20 bases in the middle. The CDR3 extends over 17 amino acids.